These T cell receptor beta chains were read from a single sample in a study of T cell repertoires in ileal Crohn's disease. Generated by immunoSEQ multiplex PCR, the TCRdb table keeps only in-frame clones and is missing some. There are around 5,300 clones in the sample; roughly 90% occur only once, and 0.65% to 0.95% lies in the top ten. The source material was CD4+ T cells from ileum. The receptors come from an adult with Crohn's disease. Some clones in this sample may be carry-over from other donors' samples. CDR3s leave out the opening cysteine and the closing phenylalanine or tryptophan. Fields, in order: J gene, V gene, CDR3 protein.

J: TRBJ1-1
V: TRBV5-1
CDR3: ASSKGTGGGMNTEAF

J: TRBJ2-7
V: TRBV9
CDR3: ASSVAGQSSYEQY

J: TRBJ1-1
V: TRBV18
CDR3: ASSPSSGGFAEAF

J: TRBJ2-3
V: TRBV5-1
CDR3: ASSFGAGADTQY

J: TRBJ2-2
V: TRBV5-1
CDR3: ATRESNTGELF

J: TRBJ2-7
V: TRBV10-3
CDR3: AISESSPGITYEQY

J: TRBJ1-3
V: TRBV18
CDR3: ASSPIGYSGNTIY

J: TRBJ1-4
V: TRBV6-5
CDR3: ASSLDSVREKLF

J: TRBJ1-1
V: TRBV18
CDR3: ASSRNTQNTEAF

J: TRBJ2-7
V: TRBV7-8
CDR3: ASSLSWSEQY

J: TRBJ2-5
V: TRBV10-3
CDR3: AISPSTSDQETQY

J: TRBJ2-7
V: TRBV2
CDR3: ASSVPSGIGEQY

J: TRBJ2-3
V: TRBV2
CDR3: ASSLLAGGNTDTQY

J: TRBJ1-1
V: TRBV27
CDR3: ASADDGKAF

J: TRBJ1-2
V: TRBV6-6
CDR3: ASSLDPSGGYT

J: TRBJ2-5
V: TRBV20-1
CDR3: SANEGETQY

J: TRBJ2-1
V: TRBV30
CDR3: AWSWDRGLWNEQF

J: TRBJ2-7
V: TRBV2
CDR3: ASSSGLAGYEQY

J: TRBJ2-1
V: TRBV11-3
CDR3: ASSYGRSNNEQF

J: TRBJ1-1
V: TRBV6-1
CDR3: ASSEASGLGTEAF

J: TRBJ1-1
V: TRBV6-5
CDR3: ASSSPGGLNTEAF

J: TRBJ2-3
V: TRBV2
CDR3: ASSPRLAGDTQY

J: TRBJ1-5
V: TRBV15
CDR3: ATRQGSYSNQPQH

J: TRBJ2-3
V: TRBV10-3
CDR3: AISELSRSTDTQY

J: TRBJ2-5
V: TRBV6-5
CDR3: ASSYGGGTQY

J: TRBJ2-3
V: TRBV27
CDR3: ASSLRGGPYPNTDTQY

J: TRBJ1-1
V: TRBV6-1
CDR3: ASSAADRGASNTEAF

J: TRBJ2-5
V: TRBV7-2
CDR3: ASSRYREETQY

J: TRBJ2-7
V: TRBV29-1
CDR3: SVRDRVGHEQY

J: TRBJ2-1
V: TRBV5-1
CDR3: ASSFGGTGGDYYNEQF

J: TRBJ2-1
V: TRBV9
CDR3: ASSAHNSGRLFYNEQF

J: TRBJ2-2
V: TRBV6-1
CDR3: ASSGVGLASNTGELF

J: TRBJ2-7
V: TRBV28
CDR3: ASHTSGRAGEQY

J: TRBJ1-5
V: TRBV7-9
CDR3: ASSPGTNSNQPQH

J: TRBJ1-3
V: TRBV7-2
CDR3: ASSLAATGPSGNTIY

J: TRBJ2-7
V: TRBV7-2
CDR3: ASTLGGATYYEQY

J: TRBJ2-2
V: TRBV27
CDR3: ASSLTAGELF

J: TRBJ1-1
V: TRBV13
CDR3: ASSPRQGGQVGRAF

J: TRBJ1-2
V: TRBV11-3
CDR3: ASSPGRDGRDYGYT

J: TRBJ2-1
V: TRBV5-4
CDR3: ASSRTSGSRNEQF

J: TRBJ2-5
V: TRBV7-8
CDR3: ASSFNRGSETQY

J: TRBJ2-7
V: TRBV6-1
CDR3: ASTVGDRAYEQY

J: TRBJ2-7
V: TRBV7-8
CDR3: ASSPTSGRREQY

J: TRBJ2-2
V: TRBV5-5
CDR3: ASSFLSLSPGELF

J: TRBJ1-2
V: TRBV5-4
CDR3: ASSPGQGIGLGYGYT

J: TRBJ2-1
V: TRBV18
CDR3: ASSPEQGANEQF

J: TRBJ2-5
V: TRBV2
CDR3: ASSTSLDRGKETQY

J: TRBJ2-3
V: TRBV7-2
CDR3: ASSPGLAGVSDTQY